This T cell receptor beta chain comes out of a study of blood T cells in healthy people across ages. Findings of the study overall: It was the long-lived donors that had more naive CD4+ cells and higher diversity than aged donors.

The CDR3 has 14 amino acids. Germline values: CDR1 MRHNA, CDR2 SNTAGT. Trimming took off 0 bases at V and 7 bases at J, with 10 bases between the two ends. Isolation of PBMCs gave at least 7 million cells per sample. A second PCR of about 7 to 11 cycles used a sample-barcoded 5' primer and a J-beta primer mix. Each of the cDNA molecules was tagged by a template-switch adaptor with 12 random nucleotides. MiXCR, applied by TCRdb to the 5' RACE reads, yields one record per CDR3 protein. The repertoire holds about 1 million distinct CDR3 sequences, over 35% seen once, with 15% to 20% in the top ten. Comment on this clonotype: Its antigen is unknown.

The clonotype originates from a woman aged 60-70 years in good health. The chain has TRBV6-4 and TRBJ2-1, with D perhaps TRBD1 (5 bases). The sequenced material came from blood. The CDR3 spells CASSDSQGLNEQFF. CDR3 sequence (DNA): TGTGCCAGCAGTGACTCTCAGGGCCTGAATGAGCAGTTCTTC.